This T cell receptor beta chain was sequenced for a study of blood T cells in healthy people across ages. Regarding the study as a whole: Both naive CD4+ cell counts and diversity were greater in long-lived donors than in aged donors.

Primers used in a second PCR of about 7 to 11 cycles were a sample-barcoded 5' primer and a J-beta primer mix. One entry per CDR3 protein, called by TCRdb with MiXCR from the 5' RACE reads. The top ten clones hold approximately 4% of a sample with approximately 1.5 million distinct CDR3 sequences, approximately 43% of them seen once. Every donor contributed about 10 milliliters of peripheral blood by blood draw. The sample holds a few counts of this clonotype. As yet, its antigen is unknown. Per the germline V gene, CDR1 is SGHRS and CDR2 is YFSETQ. The CDR3 consists of 14 residues. Trimming cost V 2 bases and J 10 bases, with 17 bases left between them.

Sample: blood. V usage is TRBV5-1 and J usage is TRBJ2-3, with D possibly TRBD1 on 5 matching bases. This sequence was found in a woman between 18 and 29 years old in good health. CDR3 sequence (DNA): TGCGCCAGCAGCTTAGGCGGATTAGGGGATCCGCAGTATTTT. Its translation is CASSLGGLGDPQYF.